This is a list of T cell receptor beta chains from one sample in a study of blood T cell repertoires in COVID-19. Repertoires were generated with immunoSEQ multiplex PCR, while TCRdb's copy carries only in-frame clones and drops some. The table records about 440,000 clones, 70% to 90% of them present only once. The specimen sequenced was peripheral blood. The receptors originated from a woman between 50 and 59 years old with COVID-19, enrolled during active disease. The CDR3 runs from the conserved cysteine through the conserved F or W.

>TRBJ2-7|TRBV7-5
CASNGPRAIEQYF
>TRBJ2-1|TRBV3-1/TRBV3-2
CASSQIGLAEQFF
>TRBJ1-1|TRBV28
CASSFGGQGMAAFF
>TRBJ2-7|TRBV5-6
CASSLMTEAYEQYF
>TRBJ2-2|TRBV19
CASSMASGAGELFF
>TRBJ2-3|TRBV6-5
CASVSGGLDTQYF
>TRBJ1-6|TRBV5-4
CASSLGGDFYSPLHF
>TRBJ1-6|TRBV7-9
CASSLVGTDYTLHF
>TRBJ1-4|TRBV24-1
CATSVGGGRGEKLFF
>TRBJ2-2|TRBV5-1
CASSLVGLAGVITGELFF
>TRBJ2-3|TRBV9
CASSPSQGDTQYF
>TRBJ2-5|TRBV15
CATSDRAETQYF
>TRBJ2-3|TRBV6-5
CASGTGGSGTQYF
>TRBJ1-2|TRBV14
CASSHGGPSYGYTF
>TRBJ2-1|TRBV11-2
CASSLATGWGEQFF
>TRBJ1-5|TRBV27
CASSFLSGGSNQPQHF
>TRBJ2-2|TRBV11-3
CASSLSGDTGELFF
>TRBJ1-5|TRBV5-1
CASSLGQGDQPQHF
>TRBJ2-7|TRBV9
CASSVGLAGSSYEQYF
>TRBJ1-2|TRBV12-3/TRBV12-4
CASSFVRNYGYTF
>TRBJ1-2|TRBV30
CAWSASSYRLGYTF
>TRBJ2-5|TRBV30
CAIGGVPQETQYF
>TRBJ2-1|TRBV20-1
CSASGRASYNEQFF
>TRBJ2-1|TRBV3-1/TRBV3-2
CASSQGASGVHEQFF
>TRBJ1-4|TRBV2
CASSERGRSEKLFF
>TRBJ1-1|TRBV25-1
CASSDWGTGSTEAFF
>TRBJ2-1|TRBV27
CASRAGGPSNEQFF
>TRBJ1-1|TRBV6-5
CASRGTGQGKAEAFF
>TRBJ1-5|TRBV19
CASSRNPTGISNQPQHF
>TRBJ2-1|TRBV6-5
CASRSLAGVRNEQFF
>TRBJ2-7|TRBV5-5
CASSSLLGSEQYF
>TRBJ2-5|TRBV19
CASRGAGEETQYF
>TRBJ1-2|TRBV24-1
CATSTSDPAGDGYTF
>TRBJ2-5|TRBV19
CASSIGPGGGETQYF
>TRBJ1-1|TRBV5-8
CASSLGGTGSMNTEAFF
>TRBJ1-1|TRBV7-2
CASSLRPGGTSTEAFF